A single sample is the source of the 30 T cell receptor beta chains below, sequenced in a study of shared clonotypes between healthy human individuals. Repertoires were generated with immunoSEQ multiplex PCR, while TCRdb's copy carries only in-frame clones and drops some. The sample yields 2 million to 3 million clones, over 85% seen once. The sample was naive CD4+ T cells from PBMCs. The subset is: CD45RA+ positively selected. These receptor sequences come from a young man in good health. Some clones in this sample may be carry-over from other donors' samples.

The chain couples TRBV28 to TRBJ2-1; the match to TRBD1 covers 8 bases. CDR3 size: 15 residues. Losses at the gene ends were 7 bases for V and 7 bases for J; bases not matched to a gene: 12. Germline-derived CDR1 and CDR2 are MDHEN and SYDVKM. CDR3 amino acids: CASTAGQVFGNEQFF. The CDR3 DNA sequence: TGTGCCAGCACCGCGGGACAGGTTTTCGGTAATGAGCAGTTCTTC.

The chain couples TRBV7-2 to TRBJ2-1, with D possibly TRBD2 on 6 matching bases. V gave up 0 bases and J gave up 4 bases, with 13 bases separating them. The CDR3 totals 16 residues. Germline CDR1 is SGHTA and CDR2 is FQGNSA. The CDR3 DNA is TGTGCCAGCAGCTTAGCCGGGACTCCTTATTACAATGAGCAGTTCTTC. It translates to CASSLAGTPYYNEQFF.

This chain links TRBV9 with TRBJ2-7, with a possible D match to TRBD2 (5 bases). CDR3 length: 15 residues. Germline assignment: CDR1 SGDLS and CDR2 YYNGEE. The V end was cut by 3 bases, the J end by 6 bases, with 19 bases between. The CDR3 DNA reads TGTGCCAGCAGCGCCGAACTACTAGAGTTCGCCGAGCAGTACTTC. It codes for CASSAELLEFAEQYF.

In its sample, this clone was seen once. CDR3 DNA sequence: TGCGCCAGCAGCCAAGATAGAGGTCAGGCCCAGAGCGGCGAGCAGTACTTC. Its translation is CASSQDRGQAQSGEQYF. The chain has TRBV4-1 and TRBJ2-7; tentatively, D is TRBD2 (5 bases). This CDR3 spans 17 amino acids. The germline CDR1 and CDR2 sequences are MGHRA and YSYEKL. V was shortened by 0 bases and J by 6 bases, with 21 bases between the two germline ends.

This clone was counted a single time. The rearrangement links TRBV5-1 to TRBJ2-2; the D gene could be TRBD1 or TRBD2 (6 bases each). V dropped 4 bases and J dropped 5 bases, with 18 bases sitting between them. Germline loops: CDR1 SGHRS, CDR2 YFSETQ. This CDR3 has 16 residues. The CDR3 region has the DNA TGCGCCAGCAGCCCCATTGTCGGGGGCGCAACCGGGGAGCTGTTTTTT. Translated, it gives CASSPIVGGATGELFF.

V usage is TRBV4-1 and J usage is TRBJ2-3; D could derive from TRBD1 or TRBD2 (7 bases each). CDR1 and CDR2 from the germline V gene are MGHRA and YSYEKL. The CDR3 runs 17 residues. V gave up 3 bases and J gave up 3 bases, with 19 bases separating them. CDR3 sequence (DNA): TGCGCCAGCAGCCAGTCCTCCCAGGGGGGAGGGACAGATACGCAGTATTTT. Its translation: CASSQSSQGGGTDTQYF.

The chain employs TRBV7-9 and TRBJ2-1, with TRBD1 matching 9 bases. Germline-derived CDR1 and CDR2 are SEHNR and FQNEAQ (reference sequence). V lost 1 base, J lost 3 bases, and 10 bases stayed unmatched. There are 18 residues in the CDR3. Written as DNA, the CDR3 is TGTGCCAGCAGCTTAGTTTTATTTGGACAGGGGCACTACAATGAGCAGTTCTTC. It codes for CASSLVLFGQGHYNEQFF. Looking up the rest from reference TRBV7-9 and TRBJ2-1 gives the full variable domain: DTGVSQNPRHKITKRGQNVTFRCDPISEHNRLYWYRQTLGQGPEFLTYFQNEAQLEKSRLLSDRFSAERPKGSFSTLEIQRTEQGDSAMYLCASSLVLFGQGHYNEQFFGPGTRLTVL.

For this clone: Other DNA sequences in this specimen translate into the identical CDR3. The chain joins TRBV7-3 to TRBJ2-1; D may be TRBD2 (5 bases). The germline CDR1 and CDR2 sequences are SGHTA and FQGTGA. The V end was cut by 1 base, the J end by 2 bases, with 9 bases between. The CDR3 totals 15 residues. The CDR3 bases are TGTGCCAGCAGCTTAATATCGGGAACCTACAATGAGCAGTTCTTC. This codes for CASSLISGTYNEQFF.

The V and J genes are TRBV5-3 and TRBJ2-1; D remains unclear. TRBV5-3 is flagged as an ORF with uncertain function. The CDR3 consists of 10 residues. V was pared by 7 bases and J by 10 bases, with 9 bases between. The CDR3 region is CARPASEQFF. The CDR3 nucleotides are TGTGCCAGACCCGCTTCCGAGCAGTTCTTC.

The chain couples TRBV6-5 to TRBJ2-7; D is undetermined. Deletions cut 4 bases from V and 6 bases from J, with 16 bases between. Germline values: CDR1 MNHEY, CDR2 SVGAGI. The CDR3 loop spans 14 amino acids. The CDR3 sequence: CASSLSTALTEQYF. In DNA, the CDR3 is TGTGCCAGCAGTTTATCAACGGCGCTCACCGAGCAGTACTTC.

Concerning this clone itself: Other DNA sequences in this specimen translate into the identical CDR3. The chain has TRBV5-1 and TRBJ2-1, with TRBD2 identical over 7 bases. CDR3 length: 14 residues. Germline values: CDR1 SGHRS, CDR2 YFSETQ. J lost 4 bases, V lost 1 base, and 2 bases had no gene match. The CDR3 reads CASSLSSGYNEQFF. In DNA form, the CDR3 reads TGCGCCAGCAGCTTGTCTAGCGGTTACAATGAGCAGTTCTTC.

The V call is TRBV5-1, the J call TRBJ2-2; D perhaps matches TRBD2 (6 bases). The CDR3 runs to 15 residues. The V gene lost 0 bases and the J gene lost 5 bases, with 11 bases spanning the gap. CDR1 is SGHRS, CDR2 YFSETQ, per germline. The CDR3 sequence is CASSLGGAWTGELFF. Written as DNA, the CDR3 is TGCGCCAGCAGCTTGGGCGGGGCGTGGACCGGGGAGCTGTTTTTT. The whole variable domain, remainder taken from reference TRBV5-1 and TRBJ2-2, is KAGVTQTPRYLIKTRGQQVTLSCSPISGHRSVSWYQQTPGQGLQFLFEYFSETQRNKGNFPGRFSGRQFSNSRSEMNVSTLELGDSALYLCASSLGGAWTGELFFGEGSRLTVL.

J is TRBJ1-5 and V is TRBV6-4, with D unclear. This CDR3 has 13 residues. The germline V gene has CDR1 MRHNA and CDR2 SNTAGT. The V and J ends lost 3 bases and 4 bases respectively, with 7 bases between them. The CDR3: CASSEEINQPQHF. The CDR3 nucleotides are TGTGCCAGCAGTGAAGAGATTAATCAGCCCCAGCATTTT.

This rearrangement joins TRBV7-2 to TRBJ1-2; tentatively, D is TRBD1 (5 bases). The CDR3 runs to 15 residues. The germline gives CDR1 SGHTA, CDR2 FQGNSA. V gave up 1 base and J gave up 2 bases, with 11 bases separating them. CDR3 nucleotide sequence: TGTGCCAGCAGCTTAGAAAGGGGCGGGAACTATGGCTACACCTTC. Amino acid sequence: CASSLERGGNYGYTF.

The rearrangement links TRBV5-6 to TRBJ1-2; 8 bases fit TRBD1. The CDR3 covers 16 residues. V shed 0 bases, J shed 7 bases, and the junction held 11 bases outside the gene matches. Germline values: CDR1 SGHDT, CDR2 YYEEEE. Here the CDR3 reads CASSLVFGQGRAGYTF. The CDR3, as DNA: TGTGCCAGCAGCTTGGTTTTTGGACAGGGACGTGCTGGCTACACCTTC.

This chain links TRBV28 with TRBJ1-2; D unclear. Trimming left V 4 bases short and J 5 bases short, with 11 bases between. The germline gives CDR1 MDHEN, CDR2 SYDVKM. This CDR3 region has 13 residues. CDR3 sequence reads: CASSYQPTYGYTF. The CDR3 DNA is TGTGCCAGCAGTTACCAGCCTACTTATGGCTACACCTTC.

In its sample, this clone was seen once. This sequence joins TRBV30 and TRBJ2-5; 12 positions match TRBD2. CDR1 and CDR2 (germline): GTSNPN, SVGIG (reference sequence). This CDR3 comprises 15 residues. V lost 4 bases, J lost 0 bases, and 3 bases stayed unmatched. The CDR3 nucleotides read TGTGCCTGGACCGGGACTAGCGGGTACCAAGAGACCCAGTACTTC. It encodes CAWTGTSGYQETQYF.

The V call is TRBV5-1, the J call TRBJ2-1; 10 bases are a match to TRBD2. The CDR3 is made up of 17 amino acids. Germline CDR1 and CDR2: SGHRS and YFSETQ. The junction had 9 bases not matched to a gene; V was cut back by 4 bases and J by 2 bases. The CDR3 sequence is CASSASLAGGAYNEQFF. The CDR3 nucleotides are TGCGCCAGCAGCGCCAGCTTAGCGGGAGGAGCCTACAATGAGCAGTTCTTC.

The chain links TRBV7-9 to TRBJ1-4; a weak D match, TRBD1 (5 bases). CDR3 length equals 16 residues. Germline CDR1 SEHNR, CDR2 FQNEAQ (reference sequence). The V and J ends lost 5 bases and 8 bases respectively, with 21 bases between them. CDR3 DNA sequence: TGTGCCAGCAGCGAATGGGGGGACGAAGATTTGGAAAAACTGTTTTTT. Translated: CASSEWGDEDLEKLFF. The variable domain in full, with the rest retrieved from reference TRBV7-9 and TRBJ1-4, is DTGVSQNPRHKITKRGQNVTFRCDPISEHNRLYWYRQTLGQGPEFLTYFQNEAQLEKSRLLSDRFSAERPKGSFSTLEIQRTEQGDSAMYLCASSEWGDEDLEKLFFGSGTQLSVL.

A remark on this clone: This sample includes further DNA sequences coding for the same CDR3. This chain links TRBV30 with TRBJ2-6, with unresolved D. CDR3 length equals 13 residues. From germline, CDR1 is GTSNPN and CDR2 SVGIG (reference sequence). V was cut by 0 bases and J by 4 bases, with 4 bases left in between. CDR3 residues: CAWSVPGANVLTF. CDR3 nucleotides: TGTGCCTGGAGTGTACCGGGGGCCAACGTCCTGACTTTC. Looking up the rest from reference TRBV30 and TRBJ2-6 gives the full variable domain: SQTIHQWPATLVQPVGSPLSLECTVEGTSNPNLYWYRQAAGRGLQLLFYSVGIGQISSEVPQNLSASRPQDRQFILSSKKLLLSDSGFYLCAWSVPGANVLTFGAGSRLTVL.

The CDR3 sequence is CASTWGGRGRSEQFF. CDR3 in DNA: TGTGCCAGCACCTGGGGGGGCAGGGGGCGTAGTGAGCAGTTCTTC. V gene TRBV6-6 combines with J gene TRBJ2-1; weak D call: TRBD1 (8 bases). The germline gives CDR1 MNHNY, CDR2 SVGAGI (reference sequence). The CDR3 is 15 amino acids. Trimming shortened V by 7 bases and J by 9 bases, and 22 bases separated the two germline ends.

There are a few counts of this clone. The chain couples TRBV7-9 to TRBJ2-5; no firm D call. The CDR3 covers 13 residues. Germline values: CDR1 SEHNR, CDR2 FQNEAQ (reference sequence). Trimming pared 7 bases from V and 1 base from J, leaving 10 bases between. This chain's CDR3 is CASTLYPQETQYF. For the CDR3, the DNA is TGTGCCAGCACCCTTTACCCCCAAGAGACCCAGTACTTC.

The V gene is TRBV28, the J gene TRBJ1-2, with D tentatively TRBD1 (5 bases). Trimming stripped 4 bases from V and 8 bases from J, with 20 bases between. This CDR3 is built from 15 residues. Per the germline V gene, CDR1 is MDHEN and CDR2 is SYDVKM. This CDR3 is CASSSPGLLLEGYTF. As DNA, the CDR3 is TGTGCCAGCAGTTCCCCGGGACTGCTACTGGAGGGCTACACCTTC.

This clone was found many times. The J gene is TRBJ2-3, the V gene TRBV2; the D gene is possibly TRBD2 (6 bases). Per germline, CDR1 SNHLY and CDR2 FYNNEI. V was clipped by 3 bases and J by 1 base, with 14 bases between them. The CDR3 totals 16 residues. The CDR3 sequence: CASSDHQAGRTDTQYF. For the CDR3, the DNA is TGTGCCAGCAGTGATCATCAGGCGGGACGCACAGATACGCAGTATTTT.

This clone was detected once. Other DNA variants within this sample encode the same CDR3. The chain joins TRBV7-2 to TRBJ2-1; D is possibly TRBD2 (6 bases). V dropped 5 bases and J dropped 2 bases, with 10 bases sitting between them. This CDR3 spans 14 amino acids. Germline CDR1 is SGHTA and CDR2 is FQGNSA. This CDR3 is CASSRDSPYNEQFF. The CDR3 DNA reads TGTGCCAGCAGCCGGGACTCCCCCTACAATGAGCAGTTCTTC. The full variable domain, its missing parts supplied by reference TRBV7-2 and TRBJ2-1, is GAGVSQSPSNKVTEKGKDVELRCDPISGHTALYWYRQSLGQGLEFLIYFQGNSAPDKSGLPSDRFSAERTGGSVSTLTIQRTQQEDSAVYLCASSRDSPYNEQFFGPGTRLTVL.

The sample holds one count of this clone. The sample contains more than one DNA sequence encoding this CDR3. V and J are TRBV5-1 and TRBJ2-7; 10 nucleotides align to TRBD2. CDR1 SGHRS and CDR2 YFSETQ come from the germline V gene. CDR3 length: 16 amino acids. The V segment lost 4 bases and the J segment 0 bases; nucleotides outside the gene matches: 7. This chain's CDR3 is CASSRRGLADSYEQYF. The CDR3 DNA sequence: TGCGCCAGCAGCCGTCGCGGACTAGCGGACTCCTACGAGCAGTACTTC.

The chain couples TRBV2 to TRBJ1-1; D possibly corresponds to TRBD1 (5 bases). V gave up 0 bases and J gave up 6 bases, with 11 bases separating them. CDR1 and CDR2 from the germline V gene are SNHLY and FYNNEI. This CDR3 is built from 14 residues. Here the CDR3 reads CASSEALGGSEAFF. CDR3 nucleotides: TGTGCCAGCAGTGAAGCGCTTGGGGGATCTGAAGCTTTCTTT.

The chain couples TRBV28 to TRBJ2-7; D is ambiguous. The CDR3 runs to 14 residues. V was trimmed by 4 bases and J by 2 bases, leaving 12 bases between them. In germline, CDR1 is MDHEN, CDR2 SYDVKM. The CDR3 sequence is CASSSYIVAYEQYF. The CDR3 DNA sequence: TGTGCCAGCAGTTCGTATATCGTTGCCTACGAGCAGTACTTC. Full variable domain (remainder filled in from reference TRBV28 and TRBJ2-7): DVKVTQSSRYLVKRTGEKVFLECVQDMDHENMFWYRQDPGLGLRLIYFSYDVKMKEKGDIPEGYSVSREKKERFSLILESASTNQTSMYLCASSSYIVAYEQYFGPGTRLTVT.

The chain has TRBV18 and TRBJ2-1; a possible D gene is TRBD2 (6 bases). Trimming left V 2 bases short and J 7 bases short, with 12 bases between. This CDR3 contains 14 residues. Germline V gene data show CDR1 as KGHSH and CDR2 as LQKENI. The CDR3 nucleotides are TGTGCCAGCTCACCAACGGGAGTAGAAAATGAGCAGTTCTTC. This gives the protein CASSPTGVENEQFF.

Only a few counts were recorded for this clone. This sequence joins TRBV7-2 and TRBJ1-1, with 7 bases identical to TRBD1. The ends lost 3 bases at V and 5 bases at J; junction bases unmatched: 6. CDR3 length: 14 amino acids. Per germline, CDR1 SGHTA and CDR2 FQGNSA. In nucleotides, the CDR3 is TGTGCCAGCAGCTTCGTTCAGGGGGGAACTGAAGCTTTCTTT. Translated, it gives CASSFVQGGTEAFF.